This TCR beta chain originates from a study of CXCR3-negative and CXCR3-positive naive CD8 T cells. Study-wide findings and caveats: Within a donor, both naive subsets shared TRBV-TRBJ usage, unlike memory cells.

Per germline, CDR1 MNHNS and CDR2 SASEGT. CDR3 length: 15 amino acids. The authors prepared UMI-labeled TRB cDNA libraries by 5' RACE. TCRdb reanalyzed the 5' RACE reads and collapses them to one entry per CDR3 protein, without DNA. The listing records 150,000 or so distinct CDR3 sequences. As to this clonotype: Its specificity is not known.

The sequenced material came from naive CXCR3- CD8+ T cells from blood. This sample's subset: CD45RO-CCR7+CD27+CD95- naive CD8+ T cells lacking CXCR3 (TNR3-). The clonotype comes from a human donor in good health. Some clones in this sample may be carry-over from other donors' samples. This sequence joins TRBV6-1 and TRBJ2-1; no DNA is available, so the TRBD1 call from TCRdb remains unchecked. The chain's CDR3 is CASSAPGQGINEQFF.